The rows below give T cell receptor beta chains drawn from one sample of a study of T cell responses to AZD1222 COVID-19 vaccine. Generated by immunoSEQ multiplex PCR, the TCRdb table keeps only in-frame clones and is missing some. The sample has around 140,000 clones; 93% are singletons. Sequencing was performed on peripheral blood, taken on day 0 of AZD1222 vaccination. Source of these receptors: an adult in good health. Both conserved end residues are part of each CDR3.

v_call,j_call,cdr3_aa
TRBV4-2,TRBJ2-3,CASSQEAEGSGRADTQYF
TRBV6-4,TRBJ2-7,CASSGGREQYF
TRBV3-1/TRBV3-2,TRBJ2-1,CASSRRRTSGRGGEQFF
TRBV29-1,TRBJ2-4,CSVSRGDIQYF
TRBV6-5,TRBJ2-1,CASSYDSGRGEQFF
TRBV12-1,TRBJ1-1,CASSAKQGTLSDTEAFF
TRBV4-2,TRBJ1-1,CASSPNGRPGTEAFF
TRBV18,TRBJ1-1,CASSPTGAVDMNTEAFF
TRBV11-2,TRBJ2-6,CASSLVGLAGDSGANVLTF
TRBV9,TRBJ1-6,CASSVSGDRGLNSPLHF
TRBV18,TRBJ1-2,CASSGDSYYGYTF
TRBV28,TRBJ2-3,CASSPPGREAGTDTQYF
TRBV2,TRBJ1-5,CASSETRVAPQHF
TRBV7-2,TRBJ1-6,CASSLYTTGVALHF
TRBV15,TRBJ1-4,CATSRSQGAYEKLFF
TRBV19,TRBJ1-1,CASSIWGVDTEAFF
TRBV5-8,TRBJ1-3,CASSRAGRSSGNTIYF
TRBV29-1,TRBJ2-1,CSVEDLAGDNEQFF
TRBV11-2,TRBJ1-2,CASSLDRGGGYTF
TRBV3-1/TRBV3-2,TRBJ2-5,CASSQDFVPSVQETQYF
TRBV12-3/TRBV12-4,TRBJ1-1,CASSLDLNTEAFF
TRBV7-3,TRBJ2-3,CASSLLAGDRSDTQYF
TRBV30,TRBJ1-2,CAWSVTGTGVGYGYTF
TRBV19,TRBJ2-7,CATSTHSYEQYF
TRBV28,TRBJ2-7,CASAPSGRFRGAYF
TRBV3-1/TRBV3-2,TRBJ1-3,CASSQDYEGGNTIYF
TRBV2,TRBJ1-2,CASRDTGGYTF
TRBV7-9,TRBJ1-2,CASSSNPQGGYTF